This T cell receptor (beta chain) was obtained from a study of CD8 T cells in Susac syndrome. It was with random hexamers that roughly 0.45 to 1 ug RNA was reverse transcribed. A multiplex approach, immunoSEQ multiplex PCR, amplified TCR beta CDR3 across 54 Vbeta and 13 Jbeta. TCRdb ran MiXCR on the immunoSEQ multiplex PCR reads and lists one entry per CDR3 protein. The table has roughly 120,000 distinct CDR3 sequences, about 92% seen once; the top ten hold under 0.095%. Deletions cut 2 bases from V and 4 bases from J, with 23 bases between. Germline V CDR1 and CDR2: SGHAT, FQNNGV. The CDR3 sequence is 18 residues long. Treatment-naive patients with stable or active relapsing-remitting disease were the multiple sclerosis controls. Through negative isolation, CD4+ and CD8+ T cells were obtained, while TEMRA cells were enriched using FACS.

Material for sequencing was CD4+ T cells from PBMCs. The chain joins TRBV11-2 to TRBJ2-5; D might be TRBD2 (5 bases). The receptor was isolated from a human donor with multiple sclerosis. DNA for the CDR3: TGTGCCAGCAGCTTACCCGTAGCGTCGCGCAGATCCCTAGAGACCCAGTACTTC. Protein sequence: CASSLPVASRRSLETQYF.